This TCR beta chain was found in a study of cytomegalovirus exposure and HLA in healthy donors (dated by TCRdb to the late 2010s). As for the study more broadly: An earlier analysis of approximately 640 of the donors reported approximately 300 Gb of sequence data and 120 million or so unique TCR beta sequences from about 200 million T cells. An early release covering 550 to 650 HLA-typed donors comprised about 300 gigabases of sequencing data and roughly 85 million unique TCR sequences. The genetic ancestry cluster associated with self-reported Caucasian donors included about 81% of the roughly 400 genotyped donors. The study was designed to test whether signatures of past pathogen exposure could be identified by cataloging public T cell receptors. The T cell repertoires of 666 subjects were profiled by immunosequencing and related to cytomegalovirus serostatus. Along with the approximately 700-subject first cohort, a separate validation cohort of more than 90 different subjects was used. The study combined high-throughput TCR immunosequencing, statistical association of individual TCRs with disease status, and machine learning to predict cytomegalovirus infection status. In a later analysis, previously published TCR beta repertoires from several hundred donors were re-analyzed and high-resolution HLA genotyping was added so that TCR occurrence patterns could be studied. Rather than drawing on any new phenotypic data, the later analysis identified candidate immune exposures from TCR beta sequences and the way those sequences occurred across donors. To decide whether each TCR beta V gene segment behaved as functional or pseudogenic, an earlier analysis of some 580 of the donors relied on high-throughput TCR beta sequencing. Donor age, sex, ethnicity and CMV serostatus were compiled together with the repertoire data. In a later genetic analysis, genome-wide SNP genotypes for about 65% of the roughly 700 donors were used, and that subset was treated as a discovery cohort. All discovery cohort repertoires had been generated on a single sequencing platform. HLA typing included class I and class II loci at four-digit resolution. The number of donors typed differed by locus, with roughly 620-630 for A, B, C, DRB1 and DQB1, roughly 520 for DQA1, 600 to 610 for DPA1, and approximately 470 for DPB1. Roughly 5 DR-DQ haplotypes were treated as single units for association and clustering because of strong linkage in the cohort. On average, 235,054 unique TCR beta nucleotide sequences were sequenced per donor among a few hundred genotyped donors of the cohort, with about 19% of those sequences being non-productive.

What the study reported, not specific to this receptor: Linkage disequilibrium might explain the correlated functional status among segregating V segments, but an unknown experimental factor could not be ruled out. In a later analysis, about 16,000 TCR beta sequences were associated with specific HLA alleles at a false discovery rate of 0.05. Cytomegalovirus status was reported to be diagnosed by the classifier with high specificity and sensitivity in both the original and validation cohorts. The presence/absence analyses assumed that sequencing depth was roughly uniform across donors, and that assumption may not be true. The only immune exposure information available for the cohort was CMV serostatus. A further reported finding was that TCR beta sequences accurately predicted the HLA-A and HLA-B alleles for most subjects in the first cohort. The sequencing pipeline was judged likely to have produced a cluster of highly shared sequence variants as a technical artifact. In vitro tests confirmed that three of the cytomegalovirus-associated TCR beta chains recognize cytomegalovirus antigens. A later genetic analysis reported fewer N-insertions in productive TCRs among donors in an Asian-associated ancestry cluster than the roughly 640-donor mean. Assigning TCR associations to individual alleles was difficult when HLA alleles, especially DR and DQ, strongly co-occurred. Some IMGT-functional V segments, including TRBV6-2 and TRBV6-3, could not be told apart with the 87-base-pair reads, so those segments were excluded. Across donors, most TCR sequences were observed very rarely, whereas some public TCRs were present in many individuals. An earlier analysis of around 500 of the donors showed that most TCR beta V segments appeared in productive rearrangements either about 87% or about 30% of the time, which broadly matched IMGT annotations. In a later analysis, TCR association rates were found to vary across HLA loci, with the most associated TCRs seen for DRB1 alleles and the fewest for HLA-C alleles. An association between a missense DCLRE1C variant and V-gene and J-gene trimming of TCR beta chains was found in a later genetic analysis and replicated in an independent cohort. In a later analysis, HLA-associated TCR beta chains showed more clonal expansion and lower generation probabilities than non-associated chains that were equally common. The authors suggested that the approach could potentially be extended to other disease states and immunological phenotypes. The cohort was sequenced for TCR beta chains only, and without alpha or paired-chain data the features that could be detected were limited. Because HLA typing was missing for some donors at each locus, association tests included only the typed subset. Because counts were too low, about 17 rarely observed V segments, including chromosome 9 orphons, were excluded from the earlier analysis of around 590 of the donors. The study gave a list of about 170 TCR beta chains associated with cytomegalovirus. Most CMV-associated TCR beta chains appeared to be HLA-restricted in a later analysis, and the HLA associations seemed to be driven largely by CMV exposure. A later analysis reported that several top co-occurrence clusters appeared linked to parvovirus B19, influenza, CMV and Epstein-Barr virus.

In total, roughly 670 healthy bone marrow donors made up the cohort. All cohort members were sampled while nominally healthy, although unrecorded immune exposures were likely present. The donor tested CMV seropositive, placing the donor among the 290 or so seropositive members of the cohort. A peripheral blood sample was collected from each donor, and TCR beta sequencing was performed on peripheral blood mononuclear cells. Genomic DNA was extracted from the blood cell samples with the Qiagen DNeasy Blood Extraction Kit. V lost 8 bases and J lost 1 base, and the count of bases not matched to a germline gene is 16. Via the germline V gene, CDR1 is SGDLS and CDR2 YYNGEE. Including the terminal cysteine and phenylalanine, the CDR3 comprises 17 residues. Only the CDR3 portion is preserved as DNA: 51 bases, with reading frame beginning at the first base. Library creation used the immunoSEQ multiplex PCR assay. A mixture of 60 forward primers for TCR Vbeta segments and 13 reverse primers for TCR Jbeta segments was used in the multiplex PCR. The CDR3 region of rearranged TCR beta genes was amplified from genomic DNA with a multiplex PCR assay. Amplified TCR beta libraries were sequenced as 87-base-pair reads on the Illumina HiSeq System. From the authors' description of their analysis: In a later analysis, tens of millions of unique TCR beta chains were counted across the roughly 610 repertoires, and approximately 11 million of these chains were shared by at least two donors. To remove PCR and sequencing errors, raw reads were error-corrected and collapsed into unique sequences using a nearest-neighbor algorithm that merged closely related sequences. V, D and J gene segments were assigned by aligning CDR3 sequences to IMGT reference sequences. For a sequence to be retained, a match of at least six nucleotides was required to both a V gene segment and a J gene segment. A rearrangement was called productive if the CDR3 had no stop codons and remained in frame with V and J, and every other rearrangement was called non-productive. CDR3 was defined by IMGT convention, running from the second conserved V-encoded cysteine to the conserved J-encoded phenylalanine. The earlier analysis of more than 450 of the donors excluded sequences that lacked an unambiguous match to a single V gene segment. In an earlier analysis of several hundred of the donors, V segments were called functional above 56.7% productive rearrangements and were called segregating when the between-donor standard deviation exceeded 5%. A statistical classification framework was built for diagnosing cytomegalovirus status from the catalog of TCR beta chain sequences. V and J gene assignment, in a later analysis, came from comparing TCR nucleotide sequences with IMGT/GENE-DB human TR gene sequences. The TCRdist pipeline was used in a later analysis to assign CDR3 sequences and most-parsimonious VDJ recombination scenarios. In a later analysis, each TCR beta chain was defined by its CDR3 amino acid sequence together with its V-gene family, and reads without a unique V-gene family were excluded. In a later analysis, 500 to 650 highly shared, low-generation-probability nucleotide sequences were removed to address suspected cross-contamination and a sequencing artifact. In a later analysis, a clonal expansion index was calculated for each public chain from normalized within-repertoire ranks of inferred template counts. In a later analysis, generation probabilities were computed with a VDJ recombination model fitted to out-of-frame rearrangements, and the resulting probabilities were checked against IGoR. In a later analysis, TCR-TCR, TCR-HLA and TCR-CMV co-occurrence was scored with hypergeometric tests, and a repertoire-size bias correction was applied to TCR pairs. A later analysis estimated false discovery rates by permuting HLA or CMV assignments 20 times. A later analysis grouped co-occurring TCRs with DBSCAN, adding TCRdist sequence similarity when clustering within HLA-allele-positive subsets. For co-occurrence clustering, repertoires with fewer than 30,000 or more than 120,000 public chains were excluded, along with 4 to 6 repertoires with anomalous nucleotide sharing. TCRdb carries this immuneACCESS record with in-frame sequences only. Its versions omit some clonotypes, under half of them owing to an unresolved V gene in the studies checked, with the rest unexplained. The V and J calls and clone size are taken from that table; D and trimming were inferred from the DNA. Present in this sample are 190,000 or so clones, 79% of which were seen just once. The leading ten clones occupy approximately 1.4% of the sample.

This clone was seen just once. Its cognate antigen has yet to be identified. Per-nucleotide qualities are absent, and no much larger clonotype sits a single base away. Recombination connected TRBV9 to TRBJ2-5; TRBD2 aligns with 8 central bases. Sequenced input: PBMCs. The sequence was obtained from a girl aged 10 to 17 in good health and CMV-seropositive. The CDR3 region: CARRGERGPILQETQYF. The sequenced DNA is TGTGCCAGAAGGGGGGAGCGGGGGCCTATTCTCCAAGAGACCCAGTACTTC.